These T cell receptor beta chains were read from a single sample in a study of T-cell memory formation after mild COVID-19. Each CDR3 protein gets one entry after TCRdb re-called the 5' RACE reads with MiXCR. The table includes 400,000 or so distinct CDR3 sequences, 20% detected once. Source material: PBMCs or a T cell subset sorted from them (not recorded which). The receptors come from an adult woman who had mild COVID-19 (a few samples of this study predate the infection). Cell type and time point are not known. CDR3s include the opening cysteine and the closing phenylalanine or tryptophan.

TRBV29-1	TRBJ2-5	CSAGPAGGETQYF
TRBV7-9	TRBJ2-7	CASIPGDGPYEQYF
TRBV29-1	TRBJ1-1	CSAGHPAENTEAFF
TRBV5-1	TRBJ2-7	CASSPTAGRGSYEQYF
TRBV18	TRBJ1-1	CASSLDSPLNTEAFF
TRBV9	TRBJ1-2	CASSVARDNYYGYTF
TRBV5-1	TRBJ2-3	CASKEGGPEDTQYF
TRBV30	TRBJ1-4	CAWSGGDRGLANEKLFF
TRBV12-3/TRBV12-4	TRBJ1-2	CASSLVTDYGYTF
TRBV7-9	TRBJ2-6	CASSSSRASGANVLTF
TRBV24-1	TRBJ2-1	CATSDSPGRSYNEQFF
TRBV25-1	TRBJ2-7	CASSERGFSYEQYF
TRBV3-1	TRBJ2-1	CASSQGARGSQFF
TRBV12-3/TRBV12-4	TRBJ1-2	CASSWRDTSRDYTF
TRBV20-1	TRBJ2-7	CSARDSAYEQYF
TRBV7-6	TRBJ2-1	CASSPESIRAGDLYNEQFF
TRBV20-1	TRBJ2-3	CSARRDRGTDTQYF
TRBV12-3/TRBV12-4	TRBJ2-7	CASSFGTVYEQYF
TRBV5-6	TRBJ2-3	CASSLGSGSFTDTQYF
TRBV10-3	TRBJ1-1	CAISDPLAQGADTEAFF
TRBV30	TRBJ2-1	CAWRPSGRASREQFF
TRBV19	TRBJ2-1	CASTSSGGAYNEQFF
TRBV5-1	TRBJ1-1	CASSLELKNTEAFF
TRBV18	TRBJ2-7	CASSPNTGDSYEQYF
TRBV7-9	TRBJ1-2	CASSLENWGTHGYTF
TRBV24-1	TRBJ1-2	CATGQGNYGYTF
TRBV30	TRBJ2-3	CAWSYGKRAPDTQYF
TRBV6-6	TRBJ2-7	CASRPTEGAGTYEQYF
TRBV7-3	TRBJ2-3	CASSSGGSGGTSTDTQYF
TRBV23-1	TRBJ1-5	CASSRKMGQPQHF
TRBV5-1	TRBJ1-2	CASSGQGGQLGGYTF
TRBV9	TRBJ2-7	CASSPSTLYEQYF
TRBV25-1	TRBJ2-5	CASSEQGGAKRETQYF
TRBV19	TRBJ1-2	CASSSRGQNYGYTF
TRBV19	TRBJ1-6	CASSRQTGVNSPLHF
TRBV24-1	TRBJ1-2	CATSEQGWSGYTF
TRBV5-4	TRBJ2-7	CASQMDRASYEQYF
TRBV7-6	TRBJ2-7	CASSSQGGEQYF
TRBV12-3/TRBV12-4	TRBJ2-1	CASSLGIAGGKYNEQFF
TRBV6-6	TRBJ2-1	CASSSPDRGGSKKQFF
TRBV27	TRBJ2-3	CASSSRVGTDTQYF
TRBV10-3	TRBJ2-3	CAIGDRIDTQYF
TRBV20-1	TRBJ1-1	CSARDTVTEAFF
TRBV3-1	TRBJ1-2	CASSQGGYGYTF
TRBV7-3	TRBJ2-3	CASSLPADSDTQYF
TRBV7-2	TRBJ2-3	CASSTRRRPSTDTQYF
TRBV12-3/TRBV12-4	TRBJ1-2	CASSSTGRAGGGYTF